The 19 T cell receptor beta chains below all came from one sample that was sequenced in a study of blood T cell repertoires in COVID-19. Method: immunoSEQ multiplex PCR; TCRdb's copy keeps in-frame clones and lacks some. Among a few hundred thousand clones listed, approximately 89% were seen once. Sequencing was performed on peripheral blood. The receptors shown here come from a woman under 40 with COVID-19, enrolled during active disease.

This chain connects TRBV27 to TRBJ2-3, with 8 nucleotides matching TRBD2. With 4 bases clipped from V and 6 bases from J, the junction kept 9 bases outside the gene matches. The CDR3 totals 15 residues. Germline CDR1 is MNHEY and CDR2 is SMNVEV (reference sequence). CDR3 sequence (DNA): TGTGCCAGCAGTTGGGCGGGGGGAGGAGGGGATACGCAGTATTTT. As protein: CASSWAGGGGDTQYF.

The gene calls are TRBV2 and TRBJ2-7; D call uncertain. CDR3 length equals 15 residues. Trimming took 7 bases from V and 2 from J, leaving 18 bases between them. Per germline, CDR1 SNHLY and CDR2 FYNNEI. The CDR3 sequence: CASTEPGLIPYEQYF. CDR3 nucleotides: TGTGCCAGCACTGAGCCAGGCCTTATACCCTACGAGCAGTACTTC.

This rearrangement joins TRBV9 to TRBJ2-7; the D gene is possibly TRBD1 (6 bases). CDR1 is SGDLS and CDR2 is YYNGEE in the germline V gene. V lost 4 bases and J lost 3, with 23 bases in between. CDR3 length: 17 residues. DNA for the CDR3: TGTGCCAGCAGCCCCGTACAGGGCAAGGGATCCCACTACGAGCAGTACTTC. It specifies CASSPVQGKGSHYEQYF.

CDR3 bases: TGTGCTGGCGGGGGGGCCCCCGGGGAGCTGTTTTTT. Its translation: CAGGGAPGELFF. The V gene is TRBV7-9, the J gene TRBJ2-2; 9 nucleotides align to TRBD2. The CDR3 has 12 amino acids. Per germline, CDR1 SEHNR and CDR2 FQNEAQ (reference sequence).

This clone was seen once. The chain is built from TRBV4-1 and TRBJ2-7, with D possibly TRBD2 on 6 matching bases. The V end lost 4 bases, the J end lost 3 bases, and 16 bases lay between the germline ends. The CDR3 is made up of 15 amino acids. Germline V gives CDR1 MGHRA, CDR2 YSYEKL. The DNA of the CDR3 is TGCGCCAGCAGCCTACCCAGTCCGGGGGTCTACGAGCAGTACTTC. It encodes CASSLPSPGVYEQYF.

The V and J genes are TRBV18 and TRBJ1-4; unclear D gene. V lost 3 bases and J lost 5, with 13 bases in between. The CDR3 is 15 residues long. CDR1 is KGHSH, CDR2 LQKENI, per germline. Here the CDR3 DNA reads TGTGCCAGCTCACCGTCGGCGGGCGAGAATGAAAAACTGTTTTTT. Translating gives CASSPSAGENEKLFF.

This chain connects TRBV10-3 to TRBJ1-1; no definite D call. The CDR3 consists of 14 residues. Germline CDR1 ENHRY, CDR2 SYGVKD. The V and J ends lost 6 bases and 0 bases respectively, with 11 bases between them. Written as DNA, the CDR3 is TGTGCCATCAGGGCAGCGAGTTTGAACACTGAAGCTTTCTTT. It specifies CAIRAASLNTEAFF.

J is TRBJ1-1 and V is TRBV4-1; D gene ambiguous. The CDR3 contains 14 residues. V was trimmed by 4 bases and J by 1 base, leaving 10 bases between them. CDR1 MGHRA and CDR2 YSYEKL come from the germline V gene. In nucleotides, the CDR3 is TGCGCCAGCAGCCGGGGAGCTTCGAACACTGAAGCTTTCTTT. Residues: CASSRGASNTEAFF.

CDR3 region: CASKPNTGGRDYGYTF. The CDR3 coding sequence is TGTGCCAGCAAGCCTAACACCGGGGGGAGGGACTATGGCTACACCTTC. The rearrangement links TRBV5-4 to TRBJ1-2, with D perhaps TRBD1 (5 bases). Trimming shortened V by 6 bases and J by 3 bases, and 21 bases separated the two germline ends. The CDR3 is 16 amino acids. From germline, CDR1 is SGHNT and CDR2 YYREEE (reference sequence).

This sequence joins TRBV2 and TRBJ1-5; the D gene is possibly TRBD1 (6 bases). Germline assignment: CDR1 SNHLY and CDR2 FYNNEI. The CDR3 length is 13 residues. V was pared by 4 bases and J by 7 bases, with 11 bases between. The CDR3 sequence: CASSVLGAQPQHF. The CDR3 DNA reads TGTGCCAGCAGTGTTCTGGGGGCCCAGCCCCAGCATTTT.

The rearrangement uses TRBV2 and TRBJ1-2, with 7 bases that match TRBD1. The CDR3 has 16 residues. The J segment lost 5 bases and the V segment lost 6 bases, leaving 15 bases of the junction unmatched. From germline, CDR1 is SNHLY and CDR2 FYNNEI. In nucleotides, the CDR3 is TGTGCCAGCAGGCCTAGGGGGGACAGTGAATCTTATGGCTACACCTTC. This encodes CASRPRGDSESYGYTF.

The CDR3 here is CASSLSKAAARAFF. In nucleotides, the CDR3 is TGCGCCAGCAGCTTGTCAAAAGCGGCGGCGAGGGCTTTCTTT. This chain links TRBV5-1 with TRBJ1-1; D ambiguous. The ends were cut back, 1 base at V and 11 bases at J, with 18 bases in the middle. The CDR3 loop spans 14 amino acids. The germline gives CDR1 SGHRS, CDR2 YFSETQ.

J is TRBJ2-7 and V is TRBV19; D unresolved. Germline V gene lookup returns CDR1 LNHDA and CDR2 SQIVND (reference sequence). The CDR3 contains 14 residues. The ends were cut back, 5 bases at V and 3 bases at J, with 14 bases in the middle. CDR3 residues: CASSSGDQLYEQYF. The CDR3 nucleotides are TGTGCCAGTAGTTCCGGAGATCAGCTCTACGAGCAGTACTTC.

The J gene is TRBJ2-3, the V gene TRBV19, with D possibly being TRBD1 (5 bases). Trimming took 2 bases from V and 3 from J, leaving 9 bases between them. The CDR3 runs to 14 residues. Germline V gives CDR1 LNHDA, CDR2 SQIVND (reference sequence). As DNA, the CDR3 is TGTGCCAGTAGTATATTTGCAGGGACAGATACGCAGTATTTT. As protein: CASSIFAGTDTQYF.

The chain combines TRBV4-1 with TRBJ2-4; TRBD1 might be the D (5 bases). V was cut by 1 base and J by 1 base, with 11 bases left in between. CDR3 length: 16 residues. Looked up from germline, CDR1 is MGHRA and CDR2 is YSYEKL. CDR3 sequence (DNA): TGCGCCAGCAGCCAAGCCGACAGCCTGGCCAAAAACATTCAGTACTTC. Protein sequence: CASSQADSLAKNIQYF.

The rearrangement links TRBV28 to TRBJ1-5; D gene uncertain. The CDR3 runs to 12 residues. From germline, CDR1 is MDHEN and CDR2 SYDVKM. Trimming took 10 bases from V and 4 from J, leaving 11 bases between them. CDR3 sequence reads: CATSVVNQPQHF. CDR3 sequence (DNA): TGTGCCACCTCCGTTGTGAATCAGCCCCAGCATTTT.

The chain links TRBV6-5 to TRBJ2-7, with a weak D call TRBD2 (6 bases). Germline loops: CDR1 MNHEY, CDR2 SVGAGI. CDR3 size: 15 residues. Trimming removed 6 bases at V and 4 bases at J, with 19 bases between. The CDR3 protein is CASRGGGGIFYEQYF. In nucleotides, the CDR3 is TGTGCCAGCAGAGGTGGCGGCGGGATTTTTTACGAGCAGTACTTC.

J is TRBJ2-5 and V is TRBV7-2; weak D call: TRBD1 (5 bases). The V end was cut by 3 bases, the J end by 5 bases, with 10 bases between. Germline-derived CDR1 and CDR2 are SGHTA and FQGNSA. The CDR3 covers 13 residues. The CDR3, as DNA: TGTGCCAGCAGCTTTGGGGCAGGGGAGACCCAGTACTTC. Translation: CASSFGAGETQYF.

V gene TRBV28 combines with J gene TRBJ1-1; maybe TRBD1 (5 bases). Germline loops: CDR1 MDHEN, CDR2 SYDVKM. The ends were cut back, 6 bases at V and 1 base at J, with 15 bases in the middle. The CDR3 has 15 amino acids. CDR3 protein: CASRGQSLWNTEAFF. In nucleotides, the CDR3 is TGTGCCAGCAGGGGGCAGAGCCTGTGGAACACTGAAGCTTTCTTT.